The rows below give T cell receptor beta chains drawn from one sample of a study of blood T cells in healthy people across ages. TCRdb independently ran MiXCR on the 5' RACE reads; one entry per CDR3 protein. The profile shows about 1,500,000 distinct CDR3 sequences, roughly 28% of them singletons. The sequenced sample consisted of blood. All receptors derive from a woman aged 25 to 45 in good health. Both conserved end residues are part of each CDR3. D genes are given only for firm matches. Clone sizes are given selectively: once, few, many, or a class where the clone is expanded.

v_call	j_call	d_call	clone_size	cdr3_aa	cdr3_nt
TRBV20-1	TRBJ2-1	-	-	CSATPDSAYNEQFF	TGCAGTGCCACTCCTGACAGCGCCTACAATGAGCAGTTCTTC
TRBV14	TRBJ2-7	TRBD1	-	CASSLDRAIYEQYF	TGTGCCAGCAGCCTCGACAGGGCAATCTACGAGCAGTACTTC
TRBV7-2	TRBJ2-1	-	few	CASSLISGEQFF	TGTGCCAGCAGCTTAATAAGCGGGGAGCAGTTCTTC
TRBV5-6	TRBJ1-6	TRBD1	-	CASSSTDRGLLYISPLHF	TGTGCCAGCAGCTCGACGGACAGGGGGCTGTTGTATATTTCACCCCTCCACTTT
TRBV7-3	TRBJ2-5	TRBD2	few	CASSSTSGGWETQDF	TGTGCCAGCAGCTCTACTAGCGGGGGTTGGGAGACCCAGGACTTC
TRBV20-1	TRBJ1-5	TRBD1	-	CSAMDRAKSNQPQHF	TGCAGTGCTATGGACAGGGCCAAAAGCAATCAGCCCCAGCATTTT
TRBV5-1	TRBJ2-3	-	many	CASSPLVGITDTQYF	TGCGCCAGCAGCCCGCTTGTGGGTATCACGGATACGCAGTATTTT
TRBV29-1	TRBJ1-2	-	-	CSVDETYVYGYTF	TGCAGCGTTGATGAGACCTATGTCTATGGCTACACCTTC
TRBV3-1	TRBJ2-1	TRBD1	few	CASSPGQASYNEQFF	TGTGCCAGCAGCCCAGGACAGGCCTCCTACAATGAGCAGTTCTTC
TRBV30	TRBJ1-2	-	-	CAWSVEGTYGYTF	TGTGCCTGGAGTGTGGAGGGGACCTATGGCTACACCTTC
TRBV28	TRBJ2-3	TRBD2	-	CASGPIPGLAGVTGTQYF	TGTGCCAGCGGCCCCATTCCGGGACTAGCGGGGGTCACAGGTACGCAGTATTTT
TRBV14	TRBJ2-3	-	-	CASSPLWRPTDTQYF	TGTGCCAGCAGCCCACTGTGGCGGCCCACAGATACGCAGTATTTT
TRBV11-2	TRBJ2-7	TRBD1	-	CTSSRGTGAYEQYF	TGTACCAGCAGCCGCGGGACAGGAGCATACGAGCAGTACTTC
TRBV12-3/TRBV12-4	TRBJ2-1	TRBD2	few	CASSLNWGLAGANEQFF	TGTGCCAGCAGTTTAAATTGGGGGCTAGCGGGAGCCAATGAGCAGTTCTTC
TRBV12-3/TRBV12-4	TRBJ2-1	-	-	CASRLEGPIYEQFF	TGTGCCAGCAGGCTTGAAGGGCCTATTTATGAGCAGTTCTTC
TRBV20-1	TRBJ1-1	TRBD1	-	CSAGVRDSPNTEAFF	TGCAGTGCTGGAGTACGGGACAGCCCGAACACTGAAGCTTTCTTT
TRBV6-5	TRBJ1-1	TRBD1	few	CASSRDSSPMNTEAFF	TGTGCCAGCAGTCGGGACAGCAGTCCTATGAACACTGAAGCTTTCTTT
TRBV12-3/TRBV12-4	TRBJ2-5	TRBD1	-	CASTDRGQGTQYF	TGTGCCAGCACCGACAGGGGGCAAGGGACCCAGTACTTC
TRBV7-9	TRBJ2-3	-	few	CASSPGRTATDTQYF	TGTGCCAGCAGCCCGGGTCGGACAGCCACAGATACGCAGTATTTT
TRBV14	TRBJ1-2	-	-	CASSQDEGFGYTF	TGTGCCAGCAGCCAAGACGAGGGGTTTGGCTACACCTTC
TRBV2	TRBJ2-4	-	few	CAISPPGAKNIQYF	TGTGCCATCTCCCCCCCAGGGGCCAAAAACATTCAGTACTTC
TRBV18	TRBJ2-3	TRBD2	-	CASSPQPGLAEIHTQYF	TGTGCCAGCTCGCCTCAACCGGGACTAGCGGAGATACATACGCAGTATTTT
TRBV12-3/TRBV12-4	TRBJ2-1	-	many	CASSLGLGGNEQFF	TGTGCCAGCAGTTTGGGGTTAGGCGGGAATGAGCAGTTCTTC
TRBV6-2/TRBV6-3	TRBJ2-7	-	few	CASSYSGGNSYEQYF	TGTGCCAGCAGTTATAGTGGAGGGAACTCCTACGAGCAGTACTTC
TRBV20-1	TRBJ2-1	-	-	CSARDSRLSYNEQFF	TGCAGTGCTAGAGATAGCAGACTCTCCTACAATGAGCAGTTCTTC
TRBV20-1	TRBJ2-3	TRBD2	-	CSAKPAGGSTDTQYF	TGCAGTGCTAAACCCGCGGGGGGGAGCACAGATACGCAGTATTTT
TRBV12-3/TRBV12-4	TRBJ2-1	-	few	CASSSATGTPYNEQFF	TGTGCCAGCAGTTCAGCTACCGGGACACCTTACAATGAGCAGTTCTTC
TRBV6-1	TRBJ1-1	-	-	CANSSQSPGRAHTEAFF	TGTGCCAACAGCTCTCAATCTCCGGGCAGGGCTCACACTGAAGCTTTCTTT
TRBV11-2	TRBJ2-1	TRBD1	-	CASSLGTGGDYSEQFF	TGTGCCAGCAGCTTAGGTACAGGGGGCGACTATAGTGAGCAGTTCTTC
TRBV5-5	TRBJ2-7	-	few	CASSVGQRGSEQYF	TGTGCCAGCAGCGTGGGACAGCGGGGGAGCGAGCAGTACTTC
TRBV14	TRBJ2-1	-	few	CASNLGADYNEQFF	TGTGCCAGCAATCTTGGTGCGGACTACAATGAGCAGTTCTTC
TRBV25-1	TRBJ2-5	-	many	CASRVLRETQYF	TGTGCCAGCAGGGTATTGAGAGAGACCCAGTACTTC
TRBV28	TRBJ1-1	-	few	CASRRTRNTEAFF	TGTGCCAGCAGGCGGACAAGGAACACTGAAGCTTTCTTT
TRBV7-7	TRBJ1-2	-	-	CANSLAGSYGYTF	TGTGCCAACAGCTTGGCGGGGTCCTATGGCTACACCTTC
TRBV6-6	TRBJ1-5	-	few	CASRGKSNQPQHF	TGTGCCAGCAGGGGGAAGAGCAATCAGCCCCAGCATTTT
TRBV4-3	TRBJ2-7	-	few	CASSQISGGTYEQYF	TGCGCCAGCAGCCAGATCTCGGGCGGAACCTACGAGCAGTACTTC
TRBV3-1	TRBJ2-2	-	-	CASSQMGGTGELFF	TGTGCCAGCAGCCAGATGGGGGGCACCGGGGAGCTGTTTTTT
TRBV7-2	TRBJ2-1	TRBD2	-	CASSLVRGGAGNEQFF	TGTGCCAGCAGCTTAGTTCGCGGGGGGGCCGGCAATGAGCAGTTCTTC
TRBV18	TRBJ2-2	-	-	CASSPIGALLTGELFF	TGTGCCAGCTCACCCATCGGGGCCCTGCTTACCGGGGAGCTGTTTTTT
TRBV19	TRBJ1-1	-	-	CASNRGFGTEAFF	TGTGCCAGTAATCGAGGGTTTGGGACTGAAGCTTTCTTT
TRBV20-1	TRBJ2-7	-	-	CSAREGVTSEQYF	TGCAGTGCTAGGGAGGGGGTTACAAGCGAGCAGTACTTC
TRBV29-1	TRBJ1-1	-	-	CSGRRSPNTEAFF	TGCAGCGGACGACGGAGTCCGAACACTGAAGCTTTCTTT
TRBV15	TRBJ2-5	-	-	CATSRSLGTGRQETQYF	TGTGCCACCAGCAGATCTCTAGGGACGGGACGTCAAGAGACCCAGTACTTC
TRBV12-5	TRBJ1-6	-	few	CASGLVANSPLHF	TGTGCTAGTGGTTTGGTGGCAAATTCACCCCTCCACTTT
TRBV27	TRBJ2-5	-	few	CASSLSWQAGETQYF	TGTGCCAGCAGTTTATCCTGGCAGGCAGGGGAGACCCAGTACTTC
TRBV28	TRBJ2-5	-	many	CASSLLGGQETQYF	TGTGCCAGCAGTTTATTGGGGGGCCAAGAGACCCAGTACTTC